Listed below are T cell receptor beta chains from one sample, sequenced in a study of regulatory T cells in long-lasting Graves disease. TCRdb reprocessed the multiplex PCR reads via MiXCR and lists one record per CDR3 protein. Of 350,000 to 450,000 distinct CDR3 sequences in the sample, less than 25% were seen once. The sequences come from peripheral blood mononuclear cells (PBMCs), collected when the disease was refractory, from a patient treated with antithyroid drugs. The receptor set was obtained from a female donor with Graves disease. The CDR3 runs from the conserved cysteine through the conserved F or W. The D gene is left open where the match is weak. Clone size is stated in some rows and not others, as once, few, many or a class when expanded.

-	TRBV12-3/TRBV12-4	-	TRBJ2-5	TGTGCCAGCAGTTCCGGGACTTGGACCATACAAGAGACCCAGTACTTC	CASSSGTWTIQETQYF
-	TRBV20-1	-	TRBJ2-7	TGCAGTGCTAGAGATCCAGGGGCCGAGCAGTACTTC	CSARDPGAEQYF
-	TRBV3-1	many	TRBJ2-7	TGTGCCAGCAGCCAAGGGCAGGGGCCGAGGGAGCAGTACTTC	CASSQGQGPREQYF
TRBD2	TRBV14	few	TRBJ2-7	TGTGCCAGCAGCCAAGTTCGTTTAGCGGGAGGGCCCTCCTACGAGCAGTACTTC	CASSQVRLAGGPSYEQYF
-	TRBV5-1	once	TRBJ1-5	TGCGCCAGCAGCTTGGAGGGGGAGCTTAATCAGCCCCAGCATTTT	CASSLEGELNQPQHF
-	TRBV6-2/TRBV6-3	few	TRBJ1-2	TGTGCCAGCAGATACCCCGAGTGGTATGGCTACACCTTC	CASRYPEWYGYTF
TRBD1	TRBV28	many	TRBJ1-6	TGTGCCAGCAGTTTACCGCAGGGGGCGGCTTCACCCCTCCACTTT	CASSLPQGAASPLHF
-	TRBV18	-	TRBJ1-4	TGTGCCAGCTCACCGCAAACCGGGCGGCCCGGGGAAAAACTGTTTTTT	CASSPQTGRPGEKLFF
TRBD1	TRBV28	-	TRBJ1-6	TGTGCCAGCAGTTTCCCAGGACCGGGACAGATTTCACCCCTCCACTTT	CASSFPGPGQISPLHF
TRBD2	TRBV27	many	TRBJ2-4	TGTGCCAGCAGTGAATCGACTAGCGGCTTAGCCAAAAACATTCAGTACTTC	CASSESTSGLAKNIQYF
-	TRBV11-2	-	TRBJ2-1	TGTGCCAGCAGCCGCACTGTTCCCAGGAAAGTTTCGGGCCTAGCCTTCAATGAGCAGTTCTTC	CASSRTVPRKVSGLAFNEQFF
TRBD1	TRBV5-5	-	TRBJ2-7	TGTGCCAGCAGCCGCGGACAGGGCGATTCCGAGCAGTACTTC	CASSRGQGDSEQYF
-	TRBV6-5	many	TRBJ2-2	TGTGCCAGCAGTTACTCGGCCGGGGAGCTGTTTTTT	CASSYSAGELFF
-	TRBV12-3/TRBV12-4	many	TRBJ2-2	TGTGCCAGCAGTTTGTCGGGGGCGGGGGACACCGGGGAGCTGTTTTTT	CASSLSGAGDTGELFF
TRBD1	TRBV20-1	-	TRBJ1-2	TGCAGTGCTAGAACCGGCCAGGGGGAAGGCTACACCTTC	CSARTGQGEGYTF
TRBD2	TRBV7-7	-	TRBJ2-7	TGTGCTAGCAGCGAATTAGCGGGACACGAGCAGTACTTC	CASSELAGHEQYF
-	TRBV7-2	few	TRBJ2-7	TGTGCCAGCAGCCCACAAGGTAGGAGGCAGTACTTC	CASSPQGRRQYF
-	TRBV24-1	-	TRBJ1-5	TGTGCCACCAGTGATGGTCGCGGCTGTCTAGACACCACTTCCGATAGCAATCAGCCCCAGCATTTT	CATSDGRGCLDTTSDSNQPQHF
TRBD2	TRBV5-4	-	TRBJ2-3	TGTGCCAGTAGGGCGGGAGCCGGCACAGATACGCAGTATTTT	CASRAGAGTDTQYF
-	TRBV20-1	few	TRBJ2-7	TGCAGTGCTAGAGTGGCAGGGGGGACCTACGAGCAGTACTTC	CSARVAGGTYEQYF
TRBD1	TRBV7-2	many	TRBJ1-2	TGTGCCAGCACCCCGGACAGGGGCCACTATGGCTACACCTTC	CASTPDRGHYGYTF
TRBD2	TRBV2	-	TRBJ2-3	TGTGCCAGCAGAAGACTAGCGGGAGGAGATACGCAGTATTTT	CASRRLAGGDTQYF
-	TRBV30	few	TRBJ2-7	TGTGCCTGGAGGACGCGCGGGTGGGACTACGAGCAGTACTTC	CAWRTRGWDYEQYF
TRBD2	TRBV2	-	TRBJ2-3	TGTGCCAGCAGTTTGTTTCCTAGCGGGATGTCAGATACGCAGTATTTT	CASSLFPSGMSDTQYF
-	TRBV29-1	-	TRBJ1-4	TGCAGCGTCCAGGTGGGGGCAGCGGGTGAAAAACTGTTTTTT	CSVQVGAAGEKLFF
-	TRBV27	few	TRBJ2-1	TGTGCCAGCAGTCAAAATCATGAGCAGTTCTTC	CASSQNHEQFF
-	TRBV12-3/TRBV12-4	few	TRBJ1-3	TGTGCCAGCAGGCCCGCAGGAGGAAACACCATATATTTT	CASRPAGGNTIYF
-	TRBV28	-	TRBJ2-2	TGTGCCGTGGGGGCCAACACCGGGGAGCTGTTTTTT	CAVGANTGELFF
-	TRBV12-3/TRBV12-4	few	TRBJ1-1	TGTGCCAGCAGTTTTAGGGAAAAGGGTGAAGCTTTCTTT	CASSFREKGEAFF
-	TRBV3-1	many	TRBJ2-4	TGTGCCAGCAGCCCAGCCTTGAACATTCAGTACTTC	CASSPALNIQYF
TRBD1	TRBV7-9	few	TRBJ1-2	TGTGCCAGCAGCTTAGCGGGCGGCGGGACAGGGGAGTTTGGCTACACCTTC	CASSLAGGGTGEFGYTF
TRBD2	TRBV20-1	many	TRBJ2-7	TGCAGTGCTAGAACACTAGCGGGACGGGGCACCTACGAGCAGTACTTC	CSARTLAGRGTYEQYF
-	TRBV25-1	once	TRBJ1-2	TGTGCCAACAGTGATCCCGGAGGGGGGCTCGACTATGGCTACACCTTC	CANSDPGGGLDYGYTF
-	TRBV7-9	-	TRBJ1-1	TGTGCCAGCAGCTTTTTCCAGGGTGGAACTGAAGCTTTCTTT	CASSFFQGGTEAFF
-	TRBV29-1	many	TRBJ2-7	TGCAGCGTTGTCGCAGACGGGGAGTACGAGCAGTACTTC	CSVVADGEYEQYF
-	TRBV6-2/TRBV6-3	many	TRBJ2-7	TGTGCCAGCAGTTACGGGGGGTTAGCCGACTACGAGCAGTACTTC	CASSYGGLADYEQYF
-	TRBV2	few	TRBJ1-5	TGTGCCAGCGGCAGGGGCATCAATAGCAATCAGCCCCAGCATTTT	CASGRGINSNQPQHF
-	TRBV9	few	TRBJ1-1	TGTGCCAGCAGCGTAGGCCCGGGGGGATCTGAAGCTTTCTTT	CASSVGPGGSEAFF
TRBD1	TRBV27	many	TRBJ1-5	TGTGCCAGCAGTTCAAGACAGGGGAGCCAGCCCCAGCATTTT	CASSSRQGSQPQHF
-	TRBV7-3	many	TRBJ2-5	TGTGCCAGCAGCCCCGGGACCAACAAACGAAAGGAGACCCAGTACTTC	CASSPGTNKRKETQYF
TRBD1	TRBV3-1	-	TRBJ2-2	TGTGCCAGCAGCCGGGACAGGGCAGAGAACACCGGGGAGCTGTTTTTT	CASSRDRAENTGELFF
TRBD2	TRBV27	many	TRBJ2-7	TGTGCCGGGAGGGAGGGTGGTTCAGACCTCTACGAGCAGTACTTC	CAGREGGSDLYEQYF
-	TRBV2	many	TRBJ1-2	TGTGCCAGCAGTCAGGGTAAAGCTAACTATGGCTACACCTTC	CASSQGKANYGYTF
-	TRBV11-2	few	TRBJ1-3	TGTGCCAGCACCGCAGGGATCCGCTCTGGAAACACCATATATTTT	CASTAGIRSGNTIYF
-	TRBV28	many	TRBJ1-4	TGTGCCAGCAGTCTCCGACAGACGGGACATGAAAAACTGTTTTTT	CASSLRQTGHEKLFF
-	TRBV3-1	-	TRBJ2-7	TGTGCCAGCAGCGAATTAATATGGGGCGAGCAGTACTTC	CASSELIWGEQYF
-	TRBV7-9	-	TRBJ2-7	TGTGCCAGCAGCCGAACACAGACCTACGAGCAGTACTTC	CASSRTQTYEQYF
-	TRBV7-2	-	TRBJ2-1	TGTGCCAGCAGCTTATTCCAGGGGAATGAGCAGTTCTTC	CASSLFQGNEQFF
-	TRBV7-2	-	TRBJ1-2	TGTGCCAGCAGCATCCACCGATTCTATGGCTACACCTTC	CASSIHRFYGYTF
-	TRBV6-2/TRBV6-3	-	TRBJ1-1	TGTGCCAGCAGTTGGGGGACGGCGAACACTGAAGCTTTCTTT	CASSWGTANTEAFF
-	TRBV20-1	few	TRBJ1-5	TGCAGTGCTACCGGACAGATCGCAACAAATCAGCCCCAGCATTTT	CSATGQIATNQPQHF
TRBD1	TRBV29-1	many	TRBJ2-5	TGCAGCGTTGAAGCCCCCGGGACAGGAGAGACCCAGTACTTC	CSVEAPGTGETQYF
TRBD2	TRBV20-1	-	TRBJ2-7	TGCAGTGCCCCGGGACTAGCGGGAGTAAATGAGCAGTACTTC	CSAPGLAGVNEQYF